The T cell receptor beta chain described here comes from a study of lung T cells in sarcoidosis with Löfgren's syndrome. Broader study findings: TRBV2 was the preferred pairing partner of TRAV12-1, with similar CDR3s.

Points on this clonotype: What it recognizes is unknown. Mismatch with germline at one junction end may stem from a read error.

TCRdb itself ran the reads through MiXCR, one entry per CDR3 protein. The sample holds approximately 2,500 distinct CDR3 sequences, around 30% seen once. This CDR3 region has 13 residues. In germline, CDR1 is LGHDT, CDR2 YNNKEL (reference sequence). V usage is TRBV3-1 and J usage is TRBJ1-3; D is unresolved. This clonotype originated in a human donor with sarcoidosis (Löfgren's syndrome or another form), or a control subject (not recorded which). The sequencing sample was made of CD4+ T cells from PBMCs. CDR3 sequence: CAGSQRHGNTIYF. The CDR3 nucleotides read TGTGCCGGCAGCCAAAGGCACGGAAACACCATATATTTC.